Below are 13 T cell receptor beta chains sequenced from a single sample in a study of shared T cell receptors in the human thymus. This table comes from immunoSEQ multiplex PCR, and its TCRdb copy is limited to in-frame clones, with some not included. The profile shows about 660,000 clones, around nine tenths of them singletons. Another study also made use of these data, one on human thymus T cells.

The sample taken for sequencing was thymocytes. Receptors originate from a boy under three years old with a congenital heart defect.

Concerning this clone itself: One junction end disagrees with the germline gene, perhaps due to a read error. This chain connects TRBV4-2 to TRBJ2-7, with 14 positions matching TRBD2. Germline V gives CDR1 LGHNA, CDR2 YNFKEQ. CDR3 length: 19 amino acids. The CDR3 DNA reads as TGTGCCAGCAGCCCTCCCCCCGGGACTAGCGGGAGAATGTTGTTAAGTTCCGTCTTC. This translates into CASSPPPGTSGRMLLSSVF.

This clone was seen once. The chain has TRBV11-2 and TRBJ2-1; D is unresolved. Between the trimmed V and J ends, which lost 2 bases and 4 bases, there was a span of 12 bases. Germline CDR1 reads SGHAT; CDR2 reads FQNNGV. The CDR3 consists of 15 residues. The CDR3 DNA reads TGTGCCAGCAGCTTATCAGAGCGATCTTACAATGAGCAGTTCTTC. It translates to CASSLSERSYNEQFF.

CDR3 sequence (DNA): TGTGCCAGCAGTGTGGGCGGTCGGGGAGAGACCCAGTACTTC. Encoded protein: CASSVGGRGETQYF. The chain carries TRBV6-5 and TRBJ2-5, with D possibly TRBD2 on 5 matching bases. V was trimmed by 5 bases and J by 4 bases, leaving 14 bases between them. This CDR3 has 14 amino acids. The germline V gene has CDR1 MNHEY and CDR2 SVGAGI.

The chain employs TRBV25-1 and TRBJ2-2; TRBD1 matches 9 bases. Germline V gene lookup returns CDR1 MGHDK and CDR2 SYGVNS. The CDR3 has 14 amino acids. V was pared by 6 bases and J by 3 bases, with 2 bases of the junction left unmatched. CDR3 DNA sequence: TGTGCCAGCAGCGGACAGGGGTACACCGGGGAGCTGTTTTTT. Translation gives CASSGQGYTGELFF.

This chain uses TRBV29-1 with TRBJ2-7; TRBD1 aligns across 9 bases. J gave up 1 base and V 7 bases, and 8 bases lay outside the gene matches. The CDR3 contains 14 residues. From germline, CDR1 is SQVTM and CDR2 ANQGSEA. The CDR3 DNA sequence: TGCAGCGCCTCTTCCGGGACAGGGTCCTACGAGCAGTACTTC. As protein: CSASSGTGSYEQYF.

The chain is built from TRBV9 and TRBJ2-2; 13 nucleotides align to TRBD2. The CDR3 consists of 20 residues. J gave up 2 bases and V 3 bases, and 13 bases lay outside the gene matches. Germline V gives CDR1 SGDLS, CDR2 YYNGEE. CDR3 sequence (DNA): TGTGCCAGCAGCGCTATCCCGGGACTAGCGGGAACTGTAAACACCGGGGAGCTGTTTTTT. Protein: CASSAIPGLAGTVNTGELFF.

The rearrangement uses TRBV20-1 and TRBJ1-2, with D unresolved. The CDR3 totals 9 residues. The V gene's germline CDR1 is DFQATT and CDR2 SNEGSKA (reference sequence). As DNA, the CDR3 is TGCAGCGCCGGTTATGGCTACACCTTC. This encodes CSAGYGYTF.

Here the CDR3 DNA reads TGTGCCAGCAGCTTAGGGGGTGCGGGAGAGTCCTACAATGAGCAGTTCTTC. It specifies CASSLGGAGESYNEQFF. The chain links TRBV7-2 to TRBJ2-1, with TRBD2 identical over 7 bases. V trimming: 1 base; J trimming: 1 base; junction bases outside the gene matches: 7. This CDR3 spans 17 amino acids. The germline V gene has CDR1 SGHTA and CDR2 FQGNSA. The variable domain in full, completed from reference TRBV7-2 and TRBJ2-1, reads GAGVSQSPSNKVTEKGKDVELRCDPISGHTALYWYRQSLGQGLEFLIYFQGNSAPDKSGLPSDRFSAERTGGSVSTLTIQRTQQEDSAVYLCASSLGGAGESYNEQFFGPGTRLTVL.

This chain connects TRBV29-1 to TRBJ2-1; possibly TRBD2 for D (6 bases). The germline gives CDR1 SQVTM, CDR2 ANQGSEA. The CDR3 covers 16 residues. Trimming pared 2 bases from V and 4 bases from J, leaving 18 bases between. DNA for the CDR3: TGCAGCGTTGAACCTAGACCGAGCGGGCCTTACAATGAGCAGTTCTTC. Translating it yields CSVEPRPSGPYNEQFF.

CDR3 protein: CAVGSEINEKLFF. In nucleotides, the CDR3 is TGTGCCGTCGGGTCTGAGATTAATGAAAAACTGTTTTTT. V gene TRBV10-3 combines with J gene TRBJ1-4; unclear D gene. The CDR3 extends over 13 amino acids. The germline V gene has CDR1 ENHRY and CDR2 SYGVKD. Trimming took 11 bases from V and 4 from J, leaving 14 bases between them.

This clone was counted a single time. DNA of the CDR3: TGTGCCATCAGGCGCAGGGGGAATGAGCAGTTCTTC. Its translation: CAIRRRGNEQFF. The chain is built from TRBV10-3 and TRBJ2-1; 7 bases map to TRBD1. With V trimmed by 6 bases and J by 7 bases, 3 bases remained unmatched. Germline CDR1 ENHRY, CDR2 SYGVKD. The CDR3 length is 12 residues.

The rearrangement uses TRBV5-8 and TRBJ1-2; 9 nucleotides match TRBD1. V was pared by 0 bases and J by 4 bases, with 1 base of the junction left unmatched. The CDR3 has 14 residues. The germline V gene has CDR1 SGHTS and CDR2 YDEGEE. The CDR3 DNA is TGTGCCAGCAGCTTGGACAGGGGGCCCTATGGCTACACCTTC. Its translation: CASSLDRGPYGYTF.

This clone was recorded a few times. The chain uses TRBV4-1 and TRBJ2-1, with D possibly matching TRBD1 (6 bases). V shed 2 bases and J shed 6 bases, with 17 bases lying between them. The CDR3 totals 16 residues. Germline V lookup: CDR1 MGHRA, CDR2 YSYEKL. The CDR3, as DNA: TGCGCCAGCAGCCAATTAAAGGGGGTCCTGGGCAATGAGCAGTTCTTC. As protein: CASSQLKGVLGNEQFF.